This T cell receptor beta chain stems from a study of blood T cell repertoires in COVID-19. Study overall: Whether acute or convalescent, the COVID-19 samples came from the United States, Italy and Spain. PBMCs, B-cell-depleted T cells, or T cells provided the cDNA or gDNA that made up the material.

CDR3 length: 16 residues. The germline gives CDR1 MGHRA, CDR2 YSYEKL. V was pared by 2 bases and J by 2 bases, with 13 bases between. Data came from immunoSEQ multiplex PCR; TCRdb stores just in-frame clones and leaves some out. This sample yields about 170,000 clones, of which around four fifths are seen a single time; roughly 8.4% belongs to the top ten. The TCR sequence derives from a woman older than 75 with COVID-19, enrolled during active disease. This rearrangement joins TRBV4-1 to TRBJ2-1; D possibly corresponds to TRBD2 (5 bases). Sample: peripheral blood. The CDR3 DNA reads TGCGCCAGCAGCCAAAATTTCGGGAACACCTACAATGAGCAGTTCTTC. Translated: CASSQNFGNTYNEQFF.